This passage covers 9 T cell receptor beta chains from one sample sequenced in a study of blood T cell repertoires in COVID-19. Data came from immunoSEQ multiplex PCR; TCRdb stores just in-frame clones and leaves some out. The sample includes roughly 150,000 clones, more than 75% seen only once; the top ten take 2% to 2.5%. The sequencing sample was made of peripheral blood. Source of these receptors: a man aged 50 or older who had recovered from COVID-19.

This chain joins TRBV7-2 and TRBJ1-4; no firm D call. Germline V gene sequence: CDR1 SGHTA, CDR2 FQGNSA. The CDR3 extends over 13 amino acids. The ends were cut back, 5 bases at V and 7 bases at J, with 11 bases in the middle. The CDR3 loop is CASSRPGSEKLFF. CDR3 coding DNA: TGTGCCAGCAGCCGCCCTGGCAGTGAAAAACTGTTTTTT.

The chain couples TRBV6-2 or TRBV6-3 to TRBJ2-7, with TRBD2 identical over 7 bases. V trimming: 0 bases; J trimming: 2 bases; junction bases outside the gene matches: 16. Germline-derived CDR1 and CDR2 are MNHEY and SVGEGT. This CDR3 is 19 amino acids long. For the CDR3, the DNA is TGTGCCAGCAGTTACTCGCTTGGTCTAGGAGCGGGGTCCGCCTACGAGCAGTACTTC. It is translated as CASSYSLGLGAGSAYEQYF.

This clone was seen once. The rearrangement links TRBV7-2 to TRBJ2-7, with 12 bases fitting TRBD1. Germline lookup yields CDR1 SGHTA and CDR2 FQGNSA. Germline trimming cut 5 bases from V and 7 bases from J; bases unmatched to any gene: 9. This CDR3 comprises 15 residues. CDR3 residues: CASSQPGQGAGEQYF. CDR3 DNA sequence: TGTGCCAGCAGCCAACCGGGACAGGGGGCGGGGGAGCAGTACTTC.

This chain connects TRBV7-8 to TRBJ1-5, with TRBD1 as a possible D gene (5 bases). The CDR3 covers 15 residues. The V gene's germline CDR1 is SGHVS and CDR2 FQNEAQ. V lost 7 bases to trimming and J lost 7 bases, with 20 bases between them. The CDR3 DNA is TGTGCCAGCACCAAAAATCCTCAGGGAGGGCAGCCCCAGCATTTT. Translating it yields CASTKNPQGGQPQHF.

V is TRBV30 and J is TRBJ2-5, with unresolved D. This CDR3 is 13 amino acids long. From germline, CDR1 is GTSNPN and CDR2 SVGIG (reference sequence). V lost 1 base to trimming and J lost 0 bases, with 6 bases between them. The CDR3 protein is CAWSGENQETQYF. CDR3 bases: TGTGCCTGGAGTGGTGAGAACCAAGAGACCCAGTACTTC.

The chain has TRBV5-1 and TRBJ1-6; TRBD1 might be the D (5 bases). V lost 3 bases to trimming and J lost 7 bases, with 17 bases between them. This CDR3 has 16 residues. Per the germline V gene, CDR1 is SGHRS and CDR2 is YFSETQ. CDR3 loop: CASSSAPQGSNSPLHF. The CDR3 DNA follows: TGCGCCAGCAGCTCCGCCCCCCAGGGATCGAATTCACCCCTCCACTTT.

This chain links TRBV5-5 with TRBJ2-7; 7 bases align to TRBD1. Germline trimming cut 4 bases from V and 3 bases from J; bases unmatched to any gene: 7. CDR3 size: 14 residues. Germline values: CDR1 SGHKS, CDR2 YYEKEE (reference sequence). The DNA of the CDR3 is TGTGCCAGCAGCGCCTGGGACAGAGGCTACGAGCAGTACTTC. Amino acid sequence: CASSAWDRGYEQYF.

The chain recombines TRBV5-1 with TRBJ2-2; TRBD2 matches at 13 bases. Germline V gene lookup returns CDR1 SGHRS and CDR2 YFSETQ. This CDR3 has 18 amino acids. J gave up 4 bases and V 3 bases, and 9 bases lay outside the gene matches. CDR3 in amino acids: CASSSLGLAGAGTGELFF. CDR3 nucleotide sequence: TGCGCCAGCAGCTCCCTAGGACTAGCGGGGGCCGGCACCGGGGAGCTGTTTTTT.

The genes are TRBV7-2 and TRBJ1-3; D is unresolved. The CDR3 covers 16 residues. The V end lost 2 bases, the J end lost 1 base, and 12 bases lay between the germline ends. Germline V gives CDR1 SGHTA, CDR2 FQGNSA. In DNA form, the CDR3 reads TGTGCCAGCAGCTTATCCGGCCGGGGTTCTGGAAACACCATATATTTT. Protein product: CASSLSGRGSGNTIYF. Drawing the rest from reference TRBV7-2 and TRBJ1-3, the complete variable domain is GAGVSQSPSNKVTEKGKDVELRCDPISGHTALYWYRQSLGQGLEFLIYFQGNSAPDKSGLPSDRFSAERTGGSVSTLTIQRTQQEDSAVYLCASSLSGRGSGNTIYFGEGSWLTVV.